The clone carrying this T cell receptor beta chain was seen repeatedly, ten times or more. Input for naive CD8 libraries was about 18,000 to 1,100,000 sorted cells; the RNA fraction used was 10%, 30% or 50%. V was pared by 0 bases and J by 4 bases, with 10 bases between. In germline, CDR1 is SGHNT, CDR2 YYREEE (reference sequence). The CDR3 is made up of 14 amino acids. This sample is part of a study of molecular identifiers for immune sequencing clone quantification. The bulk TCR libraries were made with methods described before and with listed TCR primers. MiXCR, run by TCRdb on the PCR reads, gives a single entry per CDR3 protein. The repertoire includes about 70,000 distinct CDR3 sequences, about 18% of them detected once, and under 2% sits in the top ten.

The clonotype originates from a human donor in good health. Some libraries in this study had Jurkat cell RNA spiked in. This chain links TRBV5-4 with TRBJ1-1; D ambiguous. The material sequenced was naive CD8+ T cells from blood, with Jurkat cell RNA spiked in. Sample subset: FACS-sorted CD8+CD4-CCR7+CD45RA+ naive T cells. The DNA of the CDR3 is TGTGCCAGCAGCTTGGGGGTTAGGCGCACTGAAGCTTTCTTT. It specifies CASSLGVRRTEAFF.